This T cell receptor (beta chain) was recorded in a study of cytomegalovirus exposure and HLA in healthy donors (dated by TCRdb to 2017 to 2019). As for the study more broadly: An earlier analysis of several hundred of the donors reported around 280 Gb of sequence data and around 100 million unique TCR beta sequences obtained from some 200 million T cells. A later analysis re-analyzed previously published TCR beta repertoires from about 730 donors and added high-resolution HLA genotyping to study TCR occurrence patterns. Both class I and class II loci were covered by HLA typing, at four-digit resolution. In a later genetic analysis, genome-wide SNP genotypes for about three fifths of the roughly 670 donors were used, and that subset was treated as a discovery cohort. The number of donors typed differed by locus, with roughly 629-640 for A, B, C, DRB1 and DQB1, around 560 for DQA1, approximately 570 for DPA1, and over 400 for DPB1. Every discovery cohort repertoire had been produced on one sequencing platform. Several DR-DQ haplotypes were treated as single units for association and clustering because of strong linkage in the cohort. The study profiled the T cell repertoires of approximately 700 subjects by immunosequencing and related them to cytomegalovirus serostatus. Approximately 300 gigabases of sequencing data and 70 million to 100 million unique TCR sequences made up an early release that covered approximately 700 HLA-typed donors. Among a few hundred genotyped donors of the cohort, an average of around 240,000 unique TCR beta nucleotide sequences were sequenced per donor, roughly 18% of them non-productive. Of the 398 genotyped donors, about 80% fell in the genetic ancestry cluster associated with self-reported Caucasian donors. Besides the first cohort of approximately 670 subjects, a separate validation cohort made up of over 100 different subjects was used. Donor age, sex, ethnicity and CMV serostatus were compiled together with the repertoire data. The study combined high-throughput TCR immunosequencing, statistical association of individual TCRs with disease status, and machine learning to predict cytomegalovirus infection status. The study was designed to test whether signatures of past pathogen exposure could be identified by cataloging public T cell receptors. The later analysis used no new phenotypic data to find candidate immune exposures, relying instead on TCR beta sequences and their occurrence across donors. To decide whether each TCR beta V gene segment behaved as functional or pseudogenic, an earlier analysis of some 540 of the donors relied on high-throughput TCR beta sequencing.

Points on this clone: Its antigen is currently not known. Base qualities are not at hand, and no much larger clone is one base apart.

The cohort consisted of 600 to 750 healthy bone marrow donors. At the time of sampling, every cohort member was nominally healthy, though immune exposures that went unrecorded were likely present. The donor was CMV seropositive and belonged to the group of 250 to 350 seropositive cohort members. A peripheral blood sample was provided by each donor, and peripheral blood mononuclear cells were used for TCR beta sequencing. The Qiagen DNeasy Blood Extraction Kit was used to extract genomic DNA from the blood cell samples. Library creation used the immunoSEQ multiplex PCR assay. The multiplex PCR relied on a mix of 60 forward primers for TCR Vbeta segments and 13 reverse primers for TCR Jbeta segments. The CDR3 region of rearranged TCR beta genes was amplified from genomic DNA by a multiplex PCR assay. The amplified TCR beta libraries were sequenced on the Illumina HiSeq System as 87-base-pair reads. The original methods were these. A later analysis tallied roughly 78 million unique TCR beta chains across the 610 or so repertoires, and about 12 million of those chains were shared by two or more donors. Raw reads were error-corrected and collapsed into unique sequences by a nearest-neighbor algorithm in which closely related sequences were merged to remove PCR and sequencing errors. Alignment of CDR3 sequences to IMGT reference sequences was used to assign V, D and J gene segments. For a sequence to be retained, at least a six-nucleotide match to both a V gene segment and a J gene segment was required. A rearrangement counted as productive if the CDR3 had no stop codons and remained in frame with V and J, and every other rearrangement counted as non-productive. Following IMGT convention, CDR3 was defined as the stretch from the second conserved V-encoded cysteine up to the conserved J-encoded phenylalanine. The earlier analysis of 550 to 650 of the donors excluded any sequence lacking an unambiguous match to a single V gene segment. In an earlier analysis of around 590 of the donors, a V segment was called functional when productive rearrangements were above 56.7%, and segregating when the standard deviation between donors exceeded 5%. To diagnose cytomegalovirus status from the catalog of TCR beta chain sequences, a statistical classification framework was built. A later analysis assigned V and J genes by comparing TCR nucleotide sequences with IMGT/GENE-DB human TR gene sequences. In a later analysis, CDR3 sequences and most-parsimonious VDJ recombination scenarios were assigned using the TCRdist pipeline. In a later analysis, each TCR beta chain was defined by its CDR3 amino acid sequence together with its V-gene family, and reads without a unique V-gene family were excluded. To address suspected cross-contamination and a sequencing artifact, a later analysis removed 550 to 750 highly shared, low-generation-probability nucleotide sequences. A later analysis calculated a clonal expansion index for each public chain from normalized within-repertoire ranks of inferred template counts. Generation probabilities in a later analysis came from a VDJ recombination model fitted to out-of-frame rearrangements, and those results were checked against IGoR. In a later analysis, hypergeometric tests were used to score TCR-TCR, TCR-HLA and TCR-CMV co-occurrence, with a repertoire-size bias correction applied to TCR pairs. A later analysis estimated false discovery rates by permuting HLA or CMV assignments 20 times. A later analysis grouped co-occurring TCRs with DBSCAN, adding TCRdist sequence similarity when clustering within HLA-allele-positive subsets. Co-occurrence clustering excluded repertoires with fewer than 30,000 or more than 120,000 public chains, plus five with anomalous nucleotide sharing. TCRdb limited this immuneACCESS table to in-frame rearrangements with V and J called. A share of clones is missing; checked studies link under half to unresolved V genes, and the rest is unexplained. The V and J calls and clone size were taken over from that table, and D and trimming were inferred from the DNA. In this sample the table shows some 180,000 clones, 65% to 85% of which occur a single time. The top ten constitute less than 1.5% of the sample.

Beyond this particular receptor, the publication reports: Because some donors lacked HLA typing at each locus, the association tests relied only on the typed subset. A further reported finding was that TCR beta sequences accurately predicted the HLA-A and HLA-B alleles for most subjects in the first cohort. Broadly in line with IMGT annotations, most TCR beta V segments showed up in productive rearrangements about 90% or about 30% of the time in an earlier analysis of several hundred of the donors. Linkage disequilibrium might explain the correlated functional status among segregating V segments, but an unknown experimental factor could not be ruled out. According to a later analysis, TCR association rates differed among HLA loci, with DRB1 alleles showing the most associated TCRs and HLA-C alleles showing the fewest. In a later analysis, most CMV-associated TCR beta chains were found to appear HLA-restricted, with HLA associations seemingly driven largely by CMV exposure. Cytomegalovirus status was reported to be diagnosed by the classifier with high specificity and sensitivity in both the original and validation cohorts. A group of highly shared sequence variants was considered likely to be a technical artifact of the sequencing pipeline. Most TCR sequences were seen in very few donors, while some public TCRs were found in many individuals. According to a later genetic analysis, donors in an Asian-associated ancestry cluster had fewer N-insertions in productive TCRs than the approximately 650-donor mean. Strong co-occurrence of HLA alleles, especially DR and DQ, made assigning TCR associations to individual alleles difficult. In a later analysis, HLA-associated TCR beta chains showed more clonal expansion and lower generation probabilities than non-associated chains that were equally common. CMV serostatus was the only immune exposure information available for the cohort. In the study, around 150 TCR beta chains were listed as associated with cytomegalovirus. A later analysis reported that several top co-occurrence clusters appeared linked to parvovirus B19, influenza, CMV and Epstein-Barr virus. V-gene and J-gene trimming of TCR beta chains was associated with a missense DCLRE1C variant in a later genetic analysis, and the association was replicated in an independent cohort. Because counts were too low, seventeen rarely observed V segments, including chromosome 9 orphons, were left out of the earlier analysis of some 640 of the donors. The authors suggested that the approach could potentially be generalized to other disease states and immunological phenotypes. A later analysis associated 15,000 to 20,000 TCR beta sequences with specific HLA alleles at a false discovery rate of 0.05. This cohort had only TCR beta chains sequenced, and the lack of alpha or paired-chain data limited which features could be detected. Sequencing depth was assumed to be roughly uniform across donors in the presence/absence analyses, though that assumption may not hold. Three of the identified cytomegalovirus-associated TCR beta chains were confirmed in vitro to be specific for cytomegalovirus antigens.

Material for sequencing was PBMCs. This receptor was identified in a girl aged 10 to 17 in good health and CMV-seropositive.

DNA sequence: TGTGCCAGCAGCCCCAACCTAGGCGCTTCCTACGAGCAGTACTTC. Its product reads: CASSPNLGASYEQYF. The chain couples TRBV2 to TRBJ2-7, with no reliable assignment of the D segment. Measured from the cysteine to the phenylalanine, the CDR3 is 15 residues long. Just the 45-base CDR3 DNA is kept, in frame starting at base 1. V is cut by 6 bases and J by 1 base, and the space between the germline ends is 16 bases. Looking up the germline V gene yields CDR1 SNHLY and CDR2 FYNNEI. The reference TRBV2 and TRBJ2-7 proteins fill in what lies around the CDR3, so the full variable domain reads EPEVTQTPSHQVTQMGQEVILRCVPISNHLYFYWYRQILGQKVEFLVSFYNNEISEKSEIFDDQFSVERPDGSNFTLKIRSTKLEDSAMYFCASSPNLGASYEQYFGPGTRLTVT.